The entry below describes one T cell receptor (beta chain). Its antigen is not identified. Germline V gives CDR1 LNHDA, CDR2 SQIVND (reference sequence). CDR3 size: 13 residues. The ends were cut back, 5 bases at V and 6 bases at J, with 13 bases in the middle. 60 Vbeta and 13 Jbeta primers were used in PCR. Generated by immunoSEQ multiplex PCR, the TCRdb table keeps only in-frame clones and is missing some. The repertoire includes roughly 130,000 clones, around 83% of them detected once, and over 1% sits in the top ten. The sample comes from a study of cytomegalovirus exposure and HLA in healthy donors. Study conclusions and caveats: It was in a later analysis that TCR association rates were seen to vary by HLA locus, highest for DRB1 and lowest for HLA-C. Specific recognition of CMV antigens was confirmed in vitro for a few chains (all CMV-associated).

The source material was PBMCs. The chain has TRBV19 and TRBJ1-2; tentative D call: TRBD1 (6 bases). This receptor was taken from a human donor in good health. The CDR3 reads CASSPDGGHGYTF. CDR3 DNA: TGTGCCAGTAGTCCAGACGGGGGGCATGGCTACACCTTC.